The 14 T cell receptor beta chains given below trace back to one sample, sequenced in a study of blood T cell repertoires in COVID-19. The assay was immunoSEQ multiplex PCR, and TCRdb's table has in-frame clones only and misses some. This sample carries more than 250,000 clones, 88% of them seen once, and the ten largest clones take about 1.2%. Sequenced sample: PBMCs or T cells enriched from blood (not recorded which). These receptors came from a woman aged 40 to 55 with acute COVID-19.

The chain uses TRBV18 and TRBJ2-1; 7 nucleotides align to TRBD1. The length of the CDR3 is 14 residues. V was clipped by 1 base and J by 3 bases; unmatched bases: 0. CDR1 KGHSH and CDR2 LQKENI come from the germline V gene. CDR3 region: CASSPRDSYNEQFF. As DNA, the CDR3 is TGTGCCAGCTCACCACGGGACAGCTACAATGAGCAGTTCTTC. Combining the CDR3 with reference TRBV18 and TRBJ2-1 gives the whole variable domain NAGVMQNPRHLVRRRGQEARLRCSPMKGHSHVYWYRQLPEEGLKFMVYLQKENIIDESGMPKERFSAEFPKEGPSILRIQQVVRGDSAAYFCASSPRDSYNEQFFGPGTRLTVL.

The chain joins TRBV19 to TRBJ1-2; 7 bases agree with TRBD1. Germline V lookup: CDR1 LNHDA, CDR2 SQIVND (reference sequence). J lost 2 bases, V lost 1 base, and 4 bases had no gene match. The CDR3 totals 15 residues. The DNA of the CDR3 is TGTGCCAGTAGTATAGCCCCGACAGGGAACTATGGCTACACCTTC. Translating gives CASSIAPTGNYGYTF.

The chain employs TRBV2 and TRBJ1-6; possible D gene TRBD1, 5 bases. In germline, CDR1 is SNHLY, CDR2 FYNNEI. CDR3 length equals 16 residues. Trimming cost V 3 bases and J 4 bases, with 13 bases left between them. CDR3 nucleotides: TGTGCCAGCAGTGAGGGGGGAGACCCTTATAATTCACCCCTCCACTTT. It specifies CASSEGGDPYNSPLHF.

The chain joins TRBV4-3 to TRBJ1-4; perhaps TRBD1 as D (6 bases). Trimming cost V 8 bases and J 2 bases, with 12 bases left between them. The CDR3 covers 14 residues. Germline CDR1 is LGHNA and CDR2 is YSLEER. CDR3 sequence reads: CASRGGLTNEKLFF. The DNA for the CDR3 is TGCGCCAGCCGAGGGGGTTTGACTAATGAAAAACTGTTTTTT.

This sequence joins TRBV28 and TRBJ1-2, with no clear D. The CDR3 is made up of 11 amino acids. The V end was cut by 7 bases, the J end by 8 bases, with 11 bases between. CDR1 MDHEN and CDR2 SYDVKM come from the germline V gene. The CDR3 loop is CASTPGRGYTF. CDR3 bases: TGTGCCAGCACCCCGGGGAGAGGCTACACCTTC.

The V call is TRBV21-1, the J call TRBJ2-1; the table's D call of TRBD2 was not tested on the DNA. TRBV21-1 is flagged as a pseudogene. CDR3 size: 14 residues. The DNA of the CDR3 is TGTGCCAGCAGCAAAAGACTGGGTTACAATGAGCAGTTCTTC. This sequence encodes CASSKRLGYNEQFF.

V usage is TRBV5-1 and J usage is TRBJ2-7; the D gene is possibly TRBD2 (5 bases). In germline, CDR1 is SGHRS, CDR2 YFSETQ. This CDR3 is 15 amino acids long. Trimming took 5 bases from V and 4 from J, leaving 19 bases between them. Written as DNA, the CDR3 is TGCGCCAGCAGTCCTAGCCCGGCGGGCGAATACGAGCAGTACGTC. It codes for CASSPSPAGEYEQYV.

This clone was recorded once. This chain uses TRBV11-3 with TRBJ1-1, with TRBD1 matching over 10 bases. V trimming: 4 bases; J trimming: 5 bases; junction bases outside the gene matches: 1. The CDR3 length is 13 residues. CDR1 and CDR2 from the germline V gene are SGHNT and YENEEA. The CDR3 loop reads CASSWTGGTEAFF. The CDR3 DNA is TGTGCCAGCAGCTGGACAGGGGGGACTGAAGCTTTCTTT.

This chain uses TRBV14 with TRBJ2-1, with 7 bases matching TRBD2. The trim removed 1 base at V and 9 bases at J, leaving 12 bases unmatched. CDR3 length: 16 residues. The germline V gene has CDR1 SGHDN and CDR2 FVKESK. In DNA form, the CDR3 reads TGTGCCAGCAGCCAAGTATGGGGGGAGGGCCTTCGTGAGCAGTTCTTC. Its translation: CASSQVWGEGLREQFF. Complete variable domain (other parts from reference TRBV14 and TRBJ2-1): EAGVTQFPSHSVIEKGQTVTLRCDPISGHDNLYWYRRVMGKEIKFLLHFVKESKQDESGMPNNRFLAERTGGTYSTLKVQPAELEDSGVYFCASSQVWGEGLREQFFGPGTRLTVL.

This chain links TRBV5-1 with TRBJ2-7; TRBD2 agrees at 7 bases. The V gene end was trimmed by 0 bases and the J gene end by 3 bases; junction bases not matched to a gene: 9. The germline CDR1 and CDR2 sequences are SGHRS and YFSETQ. The CDR3 is made up of 16 amino acids. The CDR3 region is CASSLGGRADLYEQYF. The CDR3, as DNA: TGCGCCAGCAGCTTGGGGGGGAGGGCCGACCTCTACGAGCAGTACTTC.

The chain links TRBV4-3 to TRBJ1-4; TRBD1 matches 7 bases. With 3 bases clipped from V and 1 base from J, the junction kept 8 bases outside the gene matches. This CDR3 region has 17 residues. Per germline, CDR1 LGHNA and CDR2 YSLEER. The CDR3 reads CASSQRPSGGTNEKLFF. The CDR3 nucleotides read TGCGCCAGCAGCCAGAGGCCCTCAGGGGGAACTAATGAAAAACTGTTTTTT.

CDR3 protein: CASSSGGAEEQYV. The CDR3 coding sequence is TGTGCCAGCAGCTCCGGGGGGGCTGAGGAGCAGTACGTC. The J gene is TRBJ2-7, the V gene TRBV5-6; 8 bases map to TRBD2. V dropped 3 bases and J dropped 7; count of bases not matched to a gene: 6. This CDR3 comprises 13 residues. CDR1 is SGHDT and CDR2 is YYEEEE in the germline V gene.

This rearrangement joins TRBV6-2 or TRBV6-3 to TRBJ2-1, with D possibly TRBD2 on 6 matching bases. Deletions cut 5 bases from V and 0 bases from J, with 8 bases between. This CDR3 contains 14 residues. The V gene's germline CDR1 is MNHEY and CDR2 SVGEGT. CDR3 protein: CASSTTSSYNEQFF. The DNA of the CDR3 is TGTGCCAGCAGTACGACTAGCTCCTACAATGAGCAGTTCTTC.

V gene TRBV10-2 combines with J gene TRBJ2-7, with a possible D match to TRBD2 (6 bases). V lost 1 base and J lost 4, with 14 bases in between. The CDR3 length is 15 residues. The V gene's germline CDR1 is WSHSY and CDR2 SAAADI. The CDR3 protein is CASSEFPMGGYEQYF. CDR3 coding DNA: TGCGCCAGCAGTGAGTTCCCAATGGGGGGATACGAGCAGTACTTC.